These 18 T cell receptor beta chains originate from one sample sequenced in a study of cytomegalovirus exposure and HLA in healthy donors (TCRdb year 2017). The method was the immunoSEQ multiplex PCR assay. For the multiplex PCR, a mixture combining 60 forward primers for TCR Vbeta segments and 13 reverse primers for TCR Jbeta segments was used. TCRdb re-hosts the immuneACCESS table, in-frame sequences only. Its copies lack some clones; in the studies checked, an unresolved V gene accounts for under half of them, and the cause for the rest is not known. For this sample there are about 120,000 clones; 60% to 85% appear just once. The top ten clones comprise 3.3% of the sample. The sample was PBMCs. These TCRs come from a young woman in good health and CMV-seropositive.

J is TRBJ1-1 and V is TRBV30; D is perhaps TRBD1 (6 bases). The CDR3 totals 13 residues. The germline gives CDR1 GTSNPN, CDR2 SVGIG (reference sequence). Trimming took 5 bases from V and 4 from J, leaving 14 bases between them. CDR3 amino acids: CAWSNRAITEAFF. The CDR3 nucleotides are TGTGCCTGGTCCAACAGGGCGATCACTGAAGCTTTCTTT.

The CDR3 coding sequence is TGTGCCAGAAGCCCCCGGACAGGGCTGAACACTGAAGCTTTCTTT. Amino acid sequence: CARSPRTGLNTEAFF. The V gene is TRBV5-3, the J gene TRBJ1-1, with 8 bases identical to TRBD1. TRBV5-3 is filed as an ORF, its function uncertain. The CDR3 is made up of 15 amino acids. Trimming removed 4 bases from V and 0 bases from J; junction bases left unmatched: 5.

The chain couples TRBV28 to TRBJ2-1; 8 bases map to TRBD2. The junction had 9 bases not matched to a gene; V was cut back by 7 bases and J by 7 bases. The V gene's germline CDR1 is MDHEN and CDR2 SYDVKM. This CDR3 has 14 amino acids. CDR3 sequence reads: CASIGAGANNEQFF. As DNA, the CDR3 is TGTGCCAGCATCGGAGCGGGGGCTAATAATGAGCAGTTCTTC.

The chain joins TRBV5-5 to TRBJ2-3; TRBD1 agrees at 7 bases. After removal of 4 bases from V and 0 bases from J, the junction contained 2 bases not matched to a gene. Germline loops: CDR1 SGHKS, CDR2 YYEKEE (reference sequence). The CDR3 has 14 amino acids. CDR3 in DNA: TGTGCCAGCAGCCGAGGGGGCAGCACAGATACGCAGTATTTT. It is translated as CASSRGGSTDTQYF.

The CDR3 is CASTTARYRGNTEAFF. The CDR3 nucleotides read TGTGCCAGCACCACCGCTCGCTATCGGGGGAACACTGAAGCTTTCTTT. V usage is TRBV7-9 and J usage is TRBJ1-1; D remains unclear. CDR1 is SEHNR and CDR2 is FQNEAQ in the germline V gene (reference sequence). The CDR3 has 16 residues. V was trimmed by 7 bases and J by 1 base, leaving 19 bases between them.

This clone was seen a handful of times. CDR3 bases: TGTGCCAGTAGTGCCGTACAGGGAGTGGGCAATCAGCCCCAGCATTTT. It yields the protein CASSAVQGVGNQPQHF. The chain carries TRBV19 and TRBJ1-5; D is possibly TRBD1 (6 bases). This CDR3 contains 16 residues. Per the germline V gene, CDR1 is LNHDA and CDR2 is SQIVND (reference sequence). V dropped 5 bases and J dropped 2 bases, with 16 bases sitting between them.

This chain connects TRBV4-1 to TRBJ2-3, with a possible D match to TRBD1 (7 bases). This CDR3 spans 15 amino acids. Germline V gene lookup returns CDR1 MGHRA and CDR2 YSYEKL. V lost 2 bases, J lost 9 bases, and 18 bases lay in between. DNA of the CDR3: TGCGCCAGCAGCCAACGGGGGACCGACAGGGAGACGCAGTATTTT. Amino acids: CASSQRGTDRETQYF.

This clone was picked up a small number of times. This chain links TRBV21-1 with TRBJ1-5. TRBV21-1 is described as a pseudogene. CDR3 length: 17 amino acids. CDR3: CASSARKGGASNQPQHF. CDR3 bases: TGTGCCAGCAGCGCCCGGAAGGGGGGGGCTAGCAATCAGCCCCAGCATTTT.

The rearrangement joins TRBV29-1 to TRBJ1-1; D is uncertain. This CDR3 has 10 residues. With 6 bases removed from V and 11 bases from J, the gap between germline ends came to 13 bases. From germline, CDR1 is SQVTM and CDR2 ANQGSEA. DNA for the CDR3: TGCAGCGTAGGAGATTTAGTGGCTTTCTTT. Translation: CSVGDLVAFF.

CDR3 coding DNA: TGTGCCAGCAGGGGCCTAGCGGGGTTGGGCGGGGAGCTGTTTTTT. Amino acids: CASRGLAGLGGELFF. The rearrangement uses TRBV27 and TRBJ2-2, with 9 bases matching TRBD2. Trimming removed 6 bases from V and 7 bases from J; junction bases left unmatched: 9. The CDR3 covers 15 residues. Germline values: CDR1 MNHEY, CDR2 SMNVEV (reference sequence).

The chain combines TRBV28 with TRBJ2-7; the D gene is possibly TRBD2 (6 bases). CDR3 length: 15 residues. Between the trimmed V and J ends, which lost 6 bases and 4 bases, there was a span of 19 bases. Germline loops: CDR1 MDHEN, CDR2 SYDVKM. The CDR3 is CASSPSPERVYEQYF. The CDR3 coding sequence is TGTGCCAGCAGCCCCAGCCCAGAGCGGGTATACGAGCAGTACTTC.

The chain combines TRBV6-1 with TRBJ1-5, with D perhaps TRBD1 (5 bases). The CDR3 length is 15 residues. Germline V gives CDR1 MNHNS, CDR2 SASEGT. V was trimmed by 3 bases and J by 0 bases, leaving 9 bases between them. The CDR3 loop reads CASSEAGASNQPQHF. The CDR3 coding sequence is TGTGCCAGCAGTGAGGCTGGGGCTAGCAATCAGCCCCAGCATTTT.

The chain has TRBV5-4 and TRBJ1-3, with TRBD1 identical over 7 bases. This CDR3 spans 17 amino acids. V dropped 4 bases and J dropped 0; count of bases not matched to a gene: 10. Germline V CDR1 and CDR2: SGHNT, YYREEE (reference sequence). CDR3 sequence reads: CASSGGGQLNSGNTIYF. In nucleotides, the CDR3 is TGTGCCAGCAGCGGTGGGGGACAGCTAAACTCTGGAAACACCATATATTTT.

V and J are TRBV5-1 and TRBJ2-1, with D possibly TRBD2 on 5 matching bases. The V and J ends lost 4 bases and 2 bases respectively, with 10 bases between them. The CDR3 length is 14 residues. Germline values: CDR1 SGHRS, CDR2 YFSETQ. CDR3 sequence (DNA): TGCGCCAGCAGCCTAGCTACCACCTACAATGAGCAGTTCTTC. Translated, it gives CASSLATTYNEQFF.

The genes are TRBV4-1 and TRBJ1-6, with a possible D match to TRBD1 (5 bases). CDR3 size: 15 residues. V lost 2 bases, J lost 10 bases, and 15 bases lay in between. Germline CDR1 reads MGHRA; CDR2 reads YSYEKL. Written as DNA, the CDR3 is TGCGCCAGCAGCCAACTCGCGGGGGAGGGGTCACCCCTCCACTTT. Its protein is CASSQLAGEGSPLHF.

A few counts support this clone. The rearrangement joins TRBV5-6 to TRBJ2-2; D possibly corresponds to TRBD2 (7 bases). The V gene's germline CDR1 is SGHDT and CDR2 YYEEEE. The CDR3 spans 15 residues. V shed 2 bases and J shed 4 bases, with 12 bases lying between them. The CDR3 is CASSFWGGGTGELFF. CDR3 DNA sequence: TGTGCCAGCAGCTTTTGGGGGGGCGGCACCGGGGAGCTGTTTTTT.

This chain's CDR3 is CASSAGQGRSAFF. CDR3 DNA sequence: TGTGCCAGCAGTGCAGGACAGGGCCGATCAGCTTTCTTT. V gene TRBV25-1 combines with J gene TRBJ1-1; 8 bases match TRBD1. Germline V gives CDR1 MGHDK, CDR2 SYGVNS. The junction had 8 bases not matched to a gene; V was cut back by 4 bases and J by 10 bases. The CDR3 totals 13 residues.

The chain uses TRBV18 and TRBJ1-4; possible D gene TRBD1, 6 bases. Trimming took 3 bases from V and 9 from J, leaving 14 bases between them. Germline-derived CDR1 and CDR2 are KGHSH and LQKENI. The CDR3 is 14 amino acids. CDR3 protein: CASSPTGFDKKLFF. As DNA, the CDR3 is TGTGCCAGCTCACCGACAGGTTTCGATAAAAAACTGTTTTTT.